A selection of T cell receptor beta chains follows, all from one sample in a study of early T cells in non-severe SARS-CoV-2 infection. MiXCR, run by TCRdb on the 5' RACE reads, gives a single entry per CDR3 protein. The sample gives around 89,000 distinct CDR3 sequences, roughly 14% of which show up once; around 0.5% is in the top ten. The material sequenced was whole blood. Receptors were obtained from an adult who was a healthcare worker with PCR-confirmed SARS-CoV-2 infection or an uninfected control (not recorded which). Each CDR3 is given with its conserved first and last residue. D genes are given only for firm matches. Rows may omit the clone size; those that give it use once, few, many or a size class.

v_call: TRBV5-1
clone_size: NA
cdr3_length: 13
j_call: TRBJ2-1
d_call: NA
cdr3_nt: TGCGCCAGCAGCTTGAGACAGGACAATGAGCAGTTCTTC
cdr3_aa: CASSLRQDNEQFF

v_call: TRBV5-1
clone_size: many
cdr3_length: 15
j_call: TRBJ2-1
d_call: TRBD1
cdr3_nt: TGCGCCAGCAGCCCTCAGGGGGAAAACTACAATGAGCAGTTCTTC
cdr3_aa: CASSPQGENYNEQFF

v_call: TRBV20-1
clone_size: few
cdr3_length: 14
j_call: TRBJ1-6
d_call: NA
cdr3_nt: TGCAGTGCTAGAGCCGGGACGGCGAATTCACCCCTCCACTTT
cdr3_aa: CSARAGTANSPLHF

v_call: TRBV11-2
clone_size: many
cdr3_length: 14
j_call: TRBJ1-3
d_call: NA
cdr3_nt: TGTGCCAGCAGCTTAGCAGGGGCTGGAAACACCATATATTTT
cdr3_aa: CASSLAGAGNTIYF

v_call: TRBV5-1
clone_size: NA
cdr3_length: 13
j_call: TRBJ1-1
d_call: NA
cdr3_nt: TGCGCCAGCAGGAATGAATTGAACACTGAAGCTTTCTTT
cdr3_aa: CASRNELNTEAFF

v_call: TRBV7-3
clone_size: few
cdr3_length: 16
j_call: TRBJ2-5
d_call: NA
cdr3_nt: TGTGCCAGCAGCGAAGCGGGACAACCTAAGGGGGAGACCCAGTACTTC
cdr3_aa: CASSEAGQPKGETQYF

v_call: TRBV6-6
clone_size: NA
cdr3_length: 15
j_call: TRBJ1-4
d_call: NA
cdr3_nt: TGTGCCAGCAGTTACCTTCGGGGCAACCGGGAAAAACTGTTTTTT
cdr3_aa: CASSYLRGNREKLFF

v_call: TRBV20-1
clone_size: NA
cdr3_length: 14
j_call: TRBJ1-5
d_call: TRBD1
cdr3_nt: TGCAGTGCCAAGACAGGGAATAGCAATCAGCCCCAGCATTTT
cdr3_aa: CSAKTGNSNQPQHF

v_call: TRBV2
clone_size: NA
cdr3_length: 15
j_call: TRBJ2-1
d_call: TRBD1
cdr3_nt: TGTGCCAGCAGTGAAGTGGGACAGGGCTACAATGAGCAGTTCTTC
cdr3_aa: CASSEVGQGYNEQFF

v_call: TRBV6-1
clone_size: NA
cdr3_length: 13
j_call: TRBJ1-6
d_call: TRBD1
cdr3_nt: TGTGCCAGCAACGACAGGGGCAATTCACCCCTCCACTTT
cdr3_aa: CASNDRGNSPLHF

v_call: TRBV11-3
clone_size: few
cdr3_length: 14
j_call: TRBJ2-1
d_call: NA
cdr3_nt: TGTGCCAGCAGCTTAGGGGGACCTTACAATGAGCAGTTCTTC
cdr3_aa: CASSLGGPYNEQFF

v_call: TRBV5-1
clone_size: once
cdr3_length: 16
j_call: TRBJ2-5
d_call: NA
cdr3_nt: TGCGCCAGCAGCACGTTGTGGACTCACCCCCAAGAGGCCCAGTACTTC
cdr3_aa: CASSTLWTHPQEAQYF

v_call: TRBV7-7
clone_size: few
cdr3_length: 13
j_call: TRBJ1-1
d_call: NA
cdr3_nt: TGTGCCAGCAGCCACTCAGGGAGCACTGAAGCTTTCTTT
cdr3_aa: CASSHSGSTEAFF

v_call: TRBV27
clone_size: few
cdr3_length: 17
j_call: TRBJ2-5
d_call: TRBD1
cdr3_nt: TGTGCCAGCAGCCTTGTTTGGGACAGGGGAGGGCAAGAGACCCAGTACTTC
cdr3_aa: CASSLVWDRGGQETQYF

v_call: TRBV20-1
clone_size: NA
cdr3_length: 16
j_call: TRBJ1-4
d_call: NA
cdr3_nt: TGCAGTGCTAGAGAGAGTGAGAGGGGAAGCGTTGAAAAACTGTTTTTT
cdr3_aa: CSARESERGSVEKLFF

v_call: TRBV2
clone_size: NA
cdr3_length: 12
j_call: TRBJ2-1
d_call: NA
cdr3_nt: TGTGCCAGCAGGGGGGACCCCGGGGAGCAGTTCTTC
cdr3_aa: CASRGDPGEQFF

v_call: TRBV20-1
clone_size: NA
cdr3_length: 11
j_call: TRBJ1-1
d_call: TRBD1
cdr3_nt: TGCAGTGCAAGGGACAGTGACGAAGCTTTCTTT
cdr3_aa: CSARDSDEAFF

v_call: TRBV10-3
clone_size: NA
cdr3_length: 13
j_call: TRBJ2-5
d_call: NA
cdr3_nt: TGTGCCATCAGTGACCCCAACCAAGAGACCCAGTACTTC
cdr3_aa: CAISDPNQETQYF

v_call: TRBV9
clone_size: many
cdr3_length: 15
j_call: TRBJ2-2
d_call: NA
cdr3_nt: TGTGCCAGCAGCGTAGGAAATTGGGGAACCGGGGAGCTGTTTTTT
cdr3_aa: CASSVGNWGTGELFF

v_call: TRBV29-1
clone_size: NA
cdr3_length: 14
j_call: TRBJ1-5
d_call: NA
cdr3_nt: TGCAGCGTTGTGCCCGGAGGTGGCAATCAGCCCCAGCATTTT
cdr3_aa: CSVVPGGGNQPQHF

v_call: TRBV5-1
clone_size: many
cdr3_length: 17
j_call: TRBJ2-1
d_call: TRBD2
cdr3_nt: TGCGCCAGCAGCCCAGGCGCCGGACTAGCGGGGTTCGATGAGCAGTTCTTC
cdr3_aa: CASSPGAGLAGFDEQFF

v_call: TRBV5-1
clone_size: few
cdr3_length: 17
j_call: TRBJ2-3
d_call: TRBD1
cdr3_nt: TGCGCCAGCAGCTTATTGACAGGGGGGGAAATTACAGATACGCAGTATTTT
cdr3_aa: CASSLLTGGEITDTQYF

v_call: TRBV6-2/TRBV6-3
clone_size: many
cdr3_length: 15
j_call: TRBJ1-2
d_call: NA
cdr3_nt: TGTGCCAGCAGAATGGGGCCTGAGGCTAACTATGGCTACACCTTC
cdr3_aa: CASRMGPEANYGYTF

v_call: TRBV2
clone_size: few
cdr3_length: 12
j_call: TRBJ1-5
d_call: NA
cdr3_nt: TGTGCCACCCGGGGAGGGGATCAGCCCCAGCATTTT
cdr3_aa: CATRGGDQPQHF